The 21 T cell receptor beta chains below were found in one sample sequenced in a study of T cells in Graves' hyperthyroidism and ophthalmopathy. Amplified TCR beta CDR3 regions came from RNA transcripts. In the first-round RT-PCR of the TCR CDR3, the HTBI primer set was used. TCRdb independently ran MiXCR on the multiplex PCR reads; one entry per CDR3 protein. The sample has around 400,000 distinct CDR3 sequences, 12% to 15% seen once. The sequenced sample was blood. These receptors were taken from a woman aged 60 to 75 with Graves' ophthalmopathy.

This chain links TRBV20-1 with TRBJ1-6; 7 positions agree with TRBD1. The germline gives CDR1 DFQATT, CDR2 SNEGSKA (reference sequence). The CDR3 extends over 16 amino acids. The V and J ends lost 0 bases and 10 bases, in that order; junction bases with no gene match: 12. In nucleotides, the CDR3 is TGCAGTGCTAGAGATGGTGGACAGGTCGAGAAGTCACCCCTCCACTTT. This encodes CSARDGGQVEKSPLHF.

CDR3 DNA sequence: TGTGCCAGCAGGACTAGCGGGAGTGAGGTCGGGGAGCTGTTTTTT. Protein sequence: CASRTSGSEVGELFF. The chain couples TRBV7-9 to TRBJ2-2, with 12 bases that match TRBD2. J lost 7 bases, V lost 6 bases, and 6 bases had no gene match. Germline assignment: CDR1 SEHNR and CDR2 FQNEAQ (reference sequence). The CDR3 extends over 15 amino acids. The full variable domain, with the rest looked up from reference TRBV7-9 and TRBJ2-2, is DTGVSQNPRHKITKRGQNVTFRCDPISEHNRLYWYRQTLGQGPEFLTYFQNEAQLEKSRLLSDRFSAERPKGSFSTLEIQRTEQGDSAMYLCASRTSGSEVGELFFGEGSRLTVL.

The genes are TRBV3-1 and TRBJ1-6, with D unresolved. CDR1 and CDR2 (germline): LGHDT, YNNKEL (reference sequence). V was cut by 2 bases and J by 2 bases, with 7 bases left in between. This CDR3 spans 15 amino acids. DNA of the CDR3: TGTGCCAGCAGCCAAAGGGTACCCTATAATTCACCCCTCCACTTT. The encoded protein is CASSQRVPYNSPLHF. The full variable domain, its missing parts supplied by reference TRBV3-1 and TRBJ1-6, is DTAVSQTPKYLVTQMGNDKSIKCEQNLGHDTMYWYKQDSKKFLKIMFSYNNKELIINETVPNRFSPKSPDKAHLNLHINSLELGDSAVYFCASSQRVPYNSPLHFGNGTRLTVT.

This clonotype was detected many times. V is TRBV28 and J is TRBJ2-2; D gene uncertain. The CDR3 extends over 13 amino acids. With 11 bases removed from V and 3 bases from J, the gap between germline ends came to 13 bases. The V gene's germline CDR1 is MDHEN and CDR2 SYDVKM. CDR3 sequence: CASAYLHTGELFF. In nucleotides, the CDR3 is TGTGCCTCAGCGTACCTCCACACCGGGGAGCTGTTTTTT.

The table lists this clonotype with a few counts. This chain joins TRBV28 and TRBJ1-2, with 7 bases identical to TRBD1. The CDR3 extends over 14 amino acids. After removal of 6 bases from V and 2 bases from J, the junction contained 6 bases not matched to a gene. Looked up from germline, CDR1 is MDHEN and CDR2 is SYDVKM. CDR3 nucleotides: TGTGCCAGCAGACTACAGGGGCCGAACTATGGCTACACCTTC. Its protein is CASRLQGPNYGYTF.

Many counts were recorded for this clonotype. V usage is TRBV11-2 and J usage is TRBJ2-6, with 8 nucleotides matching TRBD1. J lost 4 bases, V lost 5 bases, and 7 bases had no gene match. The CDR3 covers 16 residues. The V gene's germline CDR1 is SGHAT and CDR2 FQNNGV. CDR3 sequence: CASSDRTGLGANVLTF. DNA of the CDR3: TGTGCCAGCAGCGACCGGACAGGGCTCGGGGCCAACGTCCTGACTTTC.

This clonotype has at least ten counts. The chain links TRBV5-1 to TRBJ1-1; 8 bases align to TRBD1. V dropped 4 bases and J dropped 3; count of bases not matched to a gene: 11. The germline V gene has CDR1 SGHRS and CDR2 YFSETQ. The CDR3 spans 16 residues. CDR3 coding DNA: TGCGCCAGCAGCCACTCGGGGCCAGGGGGCTACACTGAAGCTTTCTTT. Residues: CASSHSGPGGYTEAFF.

CDR3 nucleotides: TGTGCCAGCAGCGGGAGGGGCCAGGGTACCGGGGAGCTGTTTTTT. Residues: CASSGRGQGTGELFF. The chain combines TRBV6-2 or TRBV6-3 with TRBJ2-2, with 8 bases fitting TRBD2. Unmatched junction bases numbered 8, after V lost 6 bases and J lost 5 bases. CDR1 and CDR2 (germline): MNHEY, SVGEGT. The CDR3 runs to 15 residues.

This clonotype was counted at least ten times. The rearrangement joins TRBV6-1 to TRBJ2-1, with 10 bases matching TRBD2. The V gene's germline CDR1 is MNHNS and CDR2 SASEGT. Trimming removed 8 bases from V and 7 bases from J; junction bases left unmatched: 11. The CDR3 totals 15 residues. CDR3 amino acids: CASPAAASGRNEQFF. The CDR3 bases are TGTGCCAGCCCTGCGGCGGCTAGCGGGAGAAATGAGCAGTTCTTC.

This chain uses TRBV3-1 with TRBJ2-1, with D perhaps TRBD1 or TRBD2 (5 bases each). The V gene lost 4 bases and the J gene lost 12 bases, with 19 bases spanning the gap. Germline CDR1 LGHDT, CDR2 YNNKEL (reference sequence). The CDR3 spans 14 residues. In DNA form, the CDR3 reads TGTGCCAGCAGCCCTCCCGGGACGGGCTGGGGGCAGTTCTTC. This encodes CASSPPGTGWGQFF.

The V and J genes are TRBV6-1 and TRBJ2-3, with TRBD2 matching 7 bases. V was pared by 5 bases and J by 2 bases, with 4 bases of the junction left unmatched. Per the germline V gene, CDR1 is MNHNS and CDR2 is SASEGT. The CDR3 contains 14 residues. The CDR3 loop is CASSPLAVTDTQYF. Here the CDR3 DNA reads TGTGCCAGCAGTCCGCTAGCGGTCACAGATACGCAGTATTTT.

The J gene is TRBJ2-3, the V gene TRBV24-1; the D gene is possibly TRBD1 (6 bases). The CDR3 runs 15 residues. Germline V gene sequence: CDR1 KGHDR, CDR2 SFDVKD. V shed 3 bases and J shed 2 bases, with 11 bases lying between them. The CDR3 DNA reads TGTGCCACCAGTGATAAGGACAGATTCACAGATACGCAGTATTTT. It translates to CATSDKDRFTDTQYF.

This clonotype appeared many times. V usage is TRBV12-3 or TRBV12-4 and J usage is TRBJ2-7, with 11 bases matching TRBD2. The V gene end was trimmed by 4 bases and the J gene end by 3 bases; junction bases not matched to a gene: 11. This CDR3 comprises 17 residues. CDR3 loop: CASSSVPGLAENYEQYF. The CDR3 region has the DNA TGTGCCAGCAGTTCCGTACCGGGACTAGCGGAAAACTACGAGCAGTACTTC.

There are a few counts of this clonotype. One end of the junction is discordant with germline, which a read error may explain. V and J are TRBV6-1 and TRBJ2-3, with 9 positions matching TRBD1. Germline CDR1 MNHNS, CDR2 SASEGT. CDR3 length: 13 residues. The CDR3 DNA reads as TGTGCCGGCAGACAGGGGGGCACAGATACACAGTATTTT. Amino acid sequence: CAGRQGGTDTQYF.

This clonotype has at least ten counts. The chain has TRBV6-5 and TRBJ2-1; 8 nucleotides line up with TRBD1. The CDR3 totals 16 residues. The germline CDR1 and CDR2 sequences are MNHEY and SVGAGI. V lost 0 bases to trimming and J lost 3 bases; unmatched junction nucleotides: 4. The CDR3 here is CASSYSAGTGYNEQFF. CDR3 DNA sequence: TGTGCCAGCAGTTACTCCGCCGGGACAGGCTACAATGAGCAGTTCTTC.

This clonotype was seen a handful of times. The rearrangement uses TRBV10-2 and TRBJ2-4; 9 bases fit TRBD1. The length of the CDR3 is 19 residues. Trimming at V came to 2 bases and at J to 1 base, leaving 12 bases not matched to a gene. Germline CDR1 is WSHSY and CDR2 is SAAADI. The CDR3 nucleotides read TGCGCCAGCAGTGAGCACTCTGGGACAGGGAATGGGGCCAAAAACATTCAGTACTTC. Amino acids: CASSEHSGTGNGAKNIQYF.

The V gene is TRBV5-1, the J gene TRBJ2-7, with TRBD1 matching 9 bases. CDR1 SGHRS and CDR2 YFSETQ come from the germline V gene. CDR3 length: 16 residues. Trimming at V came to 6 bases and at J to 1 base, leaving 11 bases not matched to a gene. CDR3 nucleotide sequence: TGCGCCAGCACGCCCGGGACAGGGCTTATTTCCTACGAGCAGTACTTC. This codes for CASTPGTGLISYEQYF.

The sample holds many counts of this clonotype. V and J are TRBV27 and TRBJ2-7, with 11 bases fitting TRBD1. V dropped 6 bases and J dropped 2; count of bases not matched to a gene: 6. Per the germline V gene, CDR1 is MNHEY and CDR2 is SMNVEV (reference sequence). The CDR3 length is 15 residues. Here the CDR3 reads CASSSPGQGAYEQYF. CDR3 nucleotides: TGTGCCAGCAGCTCACCGGGACAGGGGGCCTACGAGCAGTACTTC.

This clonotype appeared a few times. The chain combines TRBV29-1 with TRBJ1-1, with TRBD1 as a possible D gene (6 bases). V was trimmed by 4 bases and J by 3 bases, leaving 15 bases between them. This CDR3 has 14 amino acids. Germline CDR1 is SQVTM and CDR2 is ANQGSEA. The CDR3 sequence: CSVGVRGRDTEAFF. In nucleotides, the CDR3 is TGCAGCGTTGGAGTTCGGGGGCGGGACACTGAAGCTTTCTTT.

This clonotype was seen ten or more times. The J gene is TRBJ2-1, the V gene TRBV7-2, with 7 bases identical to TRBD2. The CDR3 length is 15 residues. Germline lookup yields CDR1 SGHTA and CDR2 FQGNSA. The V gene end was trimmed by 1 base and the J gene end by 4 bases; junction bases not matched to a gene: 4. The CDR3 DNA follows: TGTGCCAGCAGCTTAGGCCCGGGAGGTTACAATGAGCAGTTCTTC. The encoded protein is CASSLGPGGYNEQFF.

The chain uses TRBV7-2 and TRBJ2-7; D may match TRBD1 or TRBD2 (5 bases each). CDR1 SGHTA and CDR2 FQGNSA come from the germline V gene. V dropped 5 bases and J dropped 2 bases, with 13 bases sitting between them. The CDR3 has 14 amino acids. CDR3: CASSIRGETYEQYF. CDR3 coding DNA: TGTGCCAGCAGCATCCGAGGGGAAACCTACGAGCAGTACTTC. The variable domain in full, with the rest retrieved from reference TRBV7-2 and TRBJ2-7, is GAGVSQSPSNKVTEKGKDVELRCDPISGHTALYWYRQSLGQGLEFLIYFQGNSAPDKSGLPSDRFSAERTGGSVSTLTIQRTQQEDSAVYLCASSIRGETYEQYFGPGTRLTVT.